One sample yielded the 2 T cell receptor beta chains listed below, sequenced in a study of CD8+CD57+ T cells in acquired aplastic anemia. For CDR3 and TCR beta VDJ profiling, genomic DNA was the template used. TCRdb fed the reads into MiXCR, producing one record per CDR3 protein. Of fewer than 85,000 distinct CDR3 sequences listed, roughly 70% are singletons. All sequencing subjects had displayed CD8+CD57+ cell expansion on flow cytometry. Sequencing input: sorted CD4+, CD8+, or CD8+CD57+ T cells (not recorded which) from PBMCs. The source of these receptors is a human donor with aplastic anemia.

The chain has TRBV11-2 and TRBJ1-6; the D gene is possibly TRBD1 (6 bases). Germline V gene lookup returns CDR1 SGHAT and CDR2 FQNNGV. CDR3 length: 16 residues. V lost 5 bases to trimming and J lost 7 bases, with 18 bases between them. CDR3 nucleotide sequence: TGTGCCAGCAGCCCGAGCCATAGGGGGACGAATTCACCCCTCCACTTT. As protein: CASSPSHRGTNSPLHF. The full variable domain, completed using reference TRBV11-2 and TRBJ1-6, is EAGVAQSPRYKIIEKRQSVAFWCNPISGHATLYWYQQILGQGPKLLIQFQNNGVVDDSQLPKDRFSAERLKGVDSTLKIQPAKLEDSAVYLCASSPSHRGTNSPLHFGNGTRLTVT.

V usage is TRBV29-1 and J usage is TRBJ2-7; D unclear. The CDR3 loop spans 12 amino acids. V was pared by 4 bases and J by 1 base, with 8 bases between. Germline assignment: CDR1 SQVTM and CDR2 ANQGSEA. The DNA of the CDR3 is TGCAGCGTTGTTGCAGGTTCCTACGAGCAGTACTTC. It specifies CSVVAGSYEQYF.